Listed here is a single T cell receptor (beta chain). The data derive from a study of technical replicates of blood from a few donors. TCRdb's table, derived via immunoSEQ multiplex PCR, lists solely in-frame clones and lacks some. The repertoire holds some 93,000 clones, 95% seen once, with around 0.26% in the top ten. The CDR3 consists of 18 residues. Germline CDR1 SGHRS, CDR2 YFSETQ. Losses at the gene ends were 0 bases for V and 2 bases for J; bases not matched to a gene: 11. The source is a human donor in good health. This chain links TRBV5-1 with TRBJ2-4; TRBD1 matches at 7 bases. Sequenced: T cells isolated from PBMCs. The CDR3, as DNA: TGCGCCAGCAGCTTGGTGGCCCTGACAGGGAACACCAAAAACATTCAGTACTTC. Protein sequence: CASSLVALTGNTKNIQYF.